This T cell receptor beta chain was captured in a study of post-analysis software for immune sequencing data. Study-level background: Patients with relapsing-remitting, secondary progressive and progressive-relapsing multiple sclerosis courses were all represented. Study-wide results and caveats: The five TRBV segments detected at higher frequency in patients than in controls included TRBV5-6, TRBV5-1 and TRBV20-1. Versus controls, multiple sclerosis patients showed significantly lower diversity (normalized Chao1).

On this clonotype itself: What it recognizes is unknown.

Presence of unique molecular identifiers characterized the TCR beta cDNA libraries. TCRdb called the PCR reads again in MiXCR, with one record for every CDR3 protein. Seen here are about 190,000 distinct CDR3 sequences, 29% observed once, and the top ten hold about 3.7%. CDR3 length: 16 amino acids. The germline gives CDR1 SGHRS, CDR2 YFSETQ. The V gene lost 0 bases and the J gene lost 0 bases, with 10 bases spanning the gap. The TCR was taken from a girl aged 2-17 years with multiple sclerosis. This sequence joins TRBV5-1 and TRBJ2-1; weak D call: TRBD2 (5 bases). Sequencing was carried out using blood. The CDR3 here is CASSLDPGSSYNEQFF. In DNA, the CDR3 is TGCGCCAGCAGCTTGGATCCGGGAAGCTCCTACAATGAGCAGTTCTTC.